The 6 T cell receptor beta chains given below trace back to one sample, sequenced in a study of blood T cell repertoires in COVID-19. Clones were sequenced by immunoSEQ multiplex PCR, and TCRdb holds only the in-frame ones, with some missing. The profile covers about 250,000 clones, with around 82% appearing a single time and approximately 4.4% taken by the ten largest. Sequenced material: peripheral blood. Every receptor here comes from a man aged 50-60 years with active or convalescent COVID-19.

This clone was detected a few times. CDR3 nucleotides: TGTGCCAGCAGCCGTCAACAAGGGTCCTTTACGGGGGACACTGAAGCTTTCTTT. Protein: CASSRQQGSFTGDTEAFF. The gene calls are TRBV4-2 and TRBJ1-1; D may be TRBD1 (5 bases). Trimming cost V 4 bases and J 3 bases, with 24 bases left between them. The CDR3 consists of 18 residues. The germline V gene encodes CDR1 LGHNA and CDR2 YNFKEQ.

The chain combines TRBV2 with TRBJ1-3, with a tentative D call TRBD1 (5 bases). The CDR3 consists of 16 residues. Germline V gives CDR1 SNHLY, CDR2 FYNNEI. Trimming removed 3 bases at V and 3 bases at J, with 15 bases between. The chain's CDR3 is CASSDLRGVGGNTIYF. CDR3 DNA: TGTGCCAGCAGTGATTTGCGGGGGGTAGGTGGAAACACCATATATTTT.

V is TRBV27 and J is TRBJ2-1; 9 bases are a match to TRBD2. Germline V gives CDR1 MNHEY, CDR2 SMNVEV (reference sequence). The CDR3 consists of 14 residues. The J segment lost 4 bases and the V segment lost 6 bases, leaving 4 bases of the junction unmatched. The CDR3 DNA reads as TGTGCCAGCAGGCTAGCGGGGACTTACAATGAGCAGTTCTTC. Translating gives CASRLAGTYNEQFF.

The chain links TRBV27 to TRBJ2-7, with D perhaps matching TRBD2 (5 bases). Germline loops: CDR1 MNHEY, CDR2 SMNVEV (reference sequence). This CDR3 has 15 residues. V was shortened by 6 bases and J by 3 bases, with 18 bases between the two germline ends. The CDR3 loop is CASRKQPDSIYEQYF. The CDR3 DNA is TGTGCCAGCAGGAAACAACCGGACTCGATCTACGAGCAGTACTTC.

This chain connects TRBV15 to TRBJ1-5; no clear D gene. Trimming removed 3 bases at V and 6 bases at J, with 12 bases between. CDR3 size: 14 residues. The germline V gene encodes CDR1 LNHNV and CDR2 YYDKDF (reference sequence). The CDR3 loop reads CATSSERGIQPQHF. As DNA, the CDR3 is TGTGCCACCAGCAGTGAAAGAGGGATTCAGCCCCAGCATTTT. The full variable domain, rest sourced from reference TRBV15 and TRBJ1-5, is DAMVIQNPRYQVTQFGKPVTLSCSQTLNHNVMYWYQQKSSQAPKLLFHYYDKDFNNEADTPDNFQSRRPNTSFCFLDIRSPGLGDTAMYLCATSSERGIQPQHFGDGTRLSIL.

The genes are TRBV3-1 (or the pseudogene TRBV3-2) and TRBJ1-3; D call uncertain. Germline loops: CDR1 LGHDT, CDR2 YNNKEL (reference sequence). V lost 1 base to trimming and J lost 3 bases, with 7 bases between them. The CDR3 runs 14 residues. The CDR3, as DNA: TGTGCCAGCAGCCAAGGGGGAGATGGAAACACCATATATTTT. It translates to CASSQGGDGNTIYF.